This TCR beta chain was documented in a study of T cell repertoires in cytomegalovirus infection. Overall study context: It can be stated that public TCR beta signatures indicated CMV infection as well as a matching HLA type.

Whole-study results and caveats: Adding up the frequency of public TCR beta families identified people who carried CMV plus the relevant HLA. CMV-specific TCR beta clonotypes restricted by HLA-C were the ones dominating the ex vivo response.

TCRdb called the reads again in MiXCR, with one record for every CDR3 protein. This table holds about 250,000 distinct CDR3 sequences, approximately 7% found once. This clonotype showed up many times. Antigen specificity is unknown. The CDR3 runs to 14 residues. Trimming cost V 7 bases and J 2 bases, with 14 bases left between them. The chain combines TRBV12-3 or TRBV12-4 with TRBJ1-2; D not certain. The sequence derives from a human donor in good health (CMV status not recorded). Some clones in this sample may be carry-over from other donors' samples. The sequenced material came from PBMCs. The CDR3 here is CASKQRWENYGYTF. The DNA of the CDR3 is TGTGCCAGCAAACAACGGTGGGAAAACTATGGCTACACCTTC.